This paragraph covers one TCR beta chain sequence. Antigen: not known. The sample belongs to a study of T cell responses to AZD1222 COVID-19 vaccine. Findings and limits, study-wide: Nearly half of unique spike-specific TCRs reportedly avoided B.1.351 and B.1.1.7 mutated regions. There were mostly white British donors and more females than males, and clonal diversity was possibly underestimated. Seropositive at baseline were only 5 or 6 AZD1222 recipients.

Assay used: immunoSEQ multiplex PCR; TCRdb lists only in-frame clones, some missing. The data contain about 83,000 clones, around 90% of them seen just once; the ten biggest clones take up about 29%. This sequence originates from an adult who received the AZD1222 COVID-19 vaccine. Sequencing used peripheral blood, obtained 28 days after the second AZD1222 dose.

The CDR3 protein is CASSLAGRGGDEKLFF. CDR3 in DNA: TGCGCCAGCAGCTTGGCCGGGAGGGGCGGGGATGAAAAACTGTTTTTT. The V and J genes are TRBV5-1 and TRBJ1-4; the D gene is possibly TRBD1 (5 bases). V was shortened by 0 bases and J by 6 bases, with 15 bases between the two germline ends. Germline CDR1 SGHRS, CDR2 YFSETQ. The CDR3 spans 16 residues. Supplemented by reference TRBV5-1 and TRBJ1-4, the full variable domain reads KAGVTQTPRYLIKTRGQQVTLSCSPISGHRSVSWYQQTPGQGLQFLFEYFSETQRNKGNFPGRFSGRQFSNSRSEMNVSTLELGDSALYLCASSLAGRGGDEKLFFGSGTQLSVL.